The clone carrying this T cell receptor (beta chain) was detected once. Its antigen is not identified. As the template, RNA transcripts were used to amplify TCR beta CDR3 regions. In the first round, RT-PCR was carried out with HTBI primers, and a multiplex PCR formed the second round. TCRdb re-called the multiplex PCR reads through MiXCR, storing one row per CDR3 protein. Of about 1.2 million distinct CDR3 sequences listed, 35% to 45% are singletons. These data originate in a study of Graves' ophthalmopathy and Graves' hyperthyroidism. At the level of the study: The stable label applied to hyperthyroidism with no ophthalmopathy within 18 months of follow-up. The study's findings and limits: Clonotypes were expanded in thyroid at above 0.001 frequency, and most also appeared in blood.

Pregnant or lactating patients and those with other autoimmune diseases or uncontrolled infections were excluded. Germline V CDR1 and CDR2: SGHAT, FQNNGV. V trimming: 5 bases; J trimming: 3 bases; junction bases outside the gene matches: 5. The CDR3 is 14 amino acids. The chain recombines TRBV11-2 with TRBJ2-3, with TRBD1 identical over 7 bases. The receptor comes from an adult man with Graves' hyperthyroidism. The sequencing sample was made of peripheral blood or thyroid tissue (not recorded which). CDR3 DNA: TGTGCCAGCAGCACCGGACAGGTGACAGATACGCAGTATTTT. Amino acids: CASSTGQVTDTQYF.